This T cell receptor (beta chain) was recorded in a study of blood T cell repertoires in COVID-19. Germline V CDR1 and CDR2: SEHNR, FQNEAQ (reference sequence). The CDR3 has 14 amino acids. Trimming at V came to 5 bases and at J to 2 bases, leaving 4 bases not matched to a gene. Sequencing used immunoSEQ multiplex PCR; TCRdb keeps in-frame clones, though not all of them. The table includes 200,000 to 300,000 clones, 83% detected once. The chain links TRBV7-9 to TRBJ2-3, with TRBD2 matching over 7 bases. The origin of this receptor is a human donor in a cohort sampled during active COVID-19. The specimen sequenced was peripheral blood. The CDR3 loop is CASSIRDYTDTQYF. For the CDR3, the DNA is TGTGCCAGCAGCATACGGGACTACACAGATACGCAGTATTTT.